The next 17 T cell receptor beta chains were all read from a single sample in a study of Graves' ophthalmopathy and Graves' hyperthyroidism. For repertoire sequencing, the TCR beta CDR3 regions were amplified from RNA transcripts. First-round RT-PCR with HTBI primers preceded a second-round multiplex PCR. TCRdb itself ran the multiplex PCR reads through MiXCR, one entry per CDR3 protein. The repertoire includes 45,000 to 60,000 distinct CDR3 sequences, around 50% of them detected once, and 4.7% sits in the top ten. The sample comprised peripheral blood. All receptors derive from an adult woman with Graves' ophthalmopathy.

V and J are TRBV20-1 and TRBJ1-2; TRBD1 is a possible D gene (5 bases). CDR1 DFQATT and CDR2 SNEGSKA come from the germline V gene (reference sequence). The CDR3 has 13 amino acids. CDR3 amino acids: CSASAGDRDGYTF. The CDR3 DNA reads as TGCAGCGCCAGCGCGGGGGATCGGGATGGCTACACCTTC.

This clonotype was seen many times. This chain joins TRBV11-1 and TRBJ2-5; no firm D call. CDR1 and CDR2 from the germline V gene are SGHAT and FQDESV (reference sequence). Trimming removed 7 bases from V and 5 bases from J, with 14 bases in between. This CDR3 is 13 amino acids long. The CDR3 spells CASTGTGRETQYF. In DNA, the CDR3 is TGTGCCAGCACGGGCACGGGTCGCGAGACCCAGTACTTC.

This clonotype was recorded at least ten times. The chain carries TRBV11-2 and TRBJ2-7; the match to TRBD2 covers 11 bases. Unmatched junction bases numbered 9, after V lost 5 bases and J lost 3 bases. The V gene's germline CDR1 is SGHAT and CDR2 FQNNGV. This CDR3 is built from 16 residues. The CDR3 DNA follows: TGTGCCAGCAGCACTTCTGTAGCGGGGGGGATCTACGAGCAGTACTTC. Protein product: CASSTSVAGGIYEQYF.

Regarding this clonotype: Compared with germline, one end of the junction differs, possibly owing to a read error. This chain links TRBV7-7 with TRBJ1-1, with D uncertain. This CDR3 contains 16 residues. Germline V gene lookup returns CDR1 SSHAT and CDR2 FNYEAQ (reference sequence). The CDR3 nucleotides read TGTGCTAGCAGCCCAGTAAGCGGCAGAGCGAACGCTGAAGCTTTCTTT. Encoded protein: CASSPVSGRANAEAFF.

This clonotype was counted many times. The CDR3 is CASRWGQWQYF. The DNA for the CDR3 is TGTGCCAGCAGATGGGGACAATGGCAGTACTTC. The J gene is TRBJ2-7, the V gene TRBV28, with D possibly TRBD1 on 6 matching bases. Germline V gives CDR1 MDHEN, CDR2 SYDVKM. V lost 6 bases and J 9 bases, leaving 12 bases between the germline ends. This CDR3 is built from 11 residues.

The genes are TRBV20-1 and TRBJ2-1, with 11 bases that match TRBD2. Germline V gene data show CDR1 as DFQATT and CDR2 as SNEGSKA (reference sequence). CDR3 size: 14 residues. Losses at the gene ends were 6 bases for V and 5 bases for J; bases not matched to a gene: 6. Here the CDR3 reads CSAPGLAGHNEQFF. CDR3 DNA: TGCAGTGCCCCTGGACTAGCGGGCCACAATGAGCAGTTCTTC.

This clonotype was counted ten times or more. This sequence joins TRBV6-2 or TRBV6-3 and TRBJ2-5; 13 bases map to TRBD2. V dropped 2 bases and J dropped 1; count of bases not matched to a gene: 7. This CDR3 region has 18 residues. Germline CDR1 reads MNHEY; CDR2 reads SVGEGT. CDR3 nucleotide sequence: TGTGCCAGCAGTTACCCCATGAGACTAGCGGGGGGCCAAGAGACCCAGTACTTC. Translating gives CASSYPMRLAGGQETQYF.

This clonotype showed up many times. The rearrangement uses TRBV11-3 and TRBJ2-3, with D possibly matching TRBD2 (6 bases). The length of the CDR3 is 15 residues. Germline assignment: CDR1 SGHNT and CDR2 YENEEA. V was shortened by 5 bases and J by 6 bases, with 18 bases between the two germline ends. The CDR3 spells CASSPLGGVHDTQYF. The CDR3 DNA follows: TGTGCCAGCAGCCCGTTGGGGGGAGTACATGATACGCAGTATTTT.

This clonotype was picked up many times. The rearrangement joins TRBV19 to TRBJ1-5; D gene ambiguous. Germline V gene lookup returns CDR1 LNHDA and CDR2 SQIVND (reference sequence). Between the trimmed V and J ends, which lost 2 bases and 2 bases, there was a span of 7 bases. CDR3 length: 14 residues. CDR3 loop: CASSISWGNQPQHF. The CDR3 DNA follows: TGTGCCAGTAGTATAAGTTGGGGCAATCAGCCCCAGCATTTT.

In DNA form, the CDR3 reads TGTGCTGTGAGCCCCGGCCCGGGACTTTACAATGAGCAGTTCTTC. It yields the protein CAVSPGPGLYNEQFF. This rearrangement joins TRBV25-1 to TRBJ2-1, with D possibly TRBD2 on 6 matching bases. The germline V gene has CDR1 MGHDK and CDR2 SYGVNS. The CDR3 loop spans 15 amino acids.

In the case of this clonotype: It may be a read error: a sequence one base away is much more abundant. The chain joins TRBV9 to TRBJ1-2; D possibly corresponds to TRBD1 (5 bases). V gave up 4 bases and J gave up 7 bases, with 20 bases separating them. The CDR3 contains 15 residues. The germline gives CDR1 SGDLS, CDR2 YYNGEE. CDR3 amino acids: CASSHANRGRAGYTF. In nucleotides, the CDR3 is TGTGCCAGCAGCCACGCTAACCGGGGCAGGGCTGGCTACACCTTC.

There are many counts of this clonotype. This clone may be a read error of a much larger clone one base away. The chain combines TRBV5-8 with TRBJ2-7, with TRBD2 as a possible D gene (6 bases). Germline V CDR1 and CDR2: SGHTS, YDEGEE. The V end was cut by 2 bases, the J end by 2 bases, with 11 bases between. There are 14 residues in the CDR3. The CDR3 loop reads CASSLGGYAYEQYF. CDR3 nucleotides: TGTGCCAGCAGCTTAGGAGGGTACGCCTACGAGCAGTACTTC.

This clonotype was seen many times. The rearrangement uses TRBV19 and TRBJ1-1; D is undetermined. The CDR3 length is 15 residues. V shed 5 bases and J shed 1 base, with 14 bases lying between them. Germline lookup yields CDR1 LNHDA and CDR2 SQIVND (reference sequence). CDR3 coding DNA: TGTGCCAGTAGTGAATCCGGCAGGAAGAACACTGAAGCTTTCTTT. Its translation: CASSESGRKNTEAFF.

This clonotype has just one count. This chain's CDR3 is CASSLSGQETQYF. The CDR3 DNA is TGCGCCAGCAGCTTGAGTGGGCAGGAGACCCAGTACTTC. J is TRBJ2-5 and V is TRBV5-1, with D unresolved. V was pared by 1 base and J by 5 bases, with 9 bases between. The CDR3 has 13 amino acids. CDR1 and CDR2 from the germline V gene are SGHRS and YFSETQ.

V gene TRBV25-1 combines with J gene TRBJ2-1; D perhaps matches TRBD2 (7 bases). Trimming left V 11 bases short and J 8 bases short, with 16 bases between. The germline gives CDR1 MGHDK, CDR2 SYGVNS. The CDR3 length is 12 residues. The CDR3 DNA reads as TGTGCCGGGGGGGGCCAAGGGCATGAGCAGTTCTTC. Protein: CAGGGQGHEQFF.

By sample share, this clonotype is medium-sized (0.01 to 0.1%). The chain combines TRBV7-9 with TRBJ2-7, with D perhaps TRBD2 (6 bases). V dropped 5 bases and J dropped 3 bases, with 14 bases sitting between them. The CDR3 contains 14 residues. CDR1 and CDR2 (germline): SEHNR, FQNEAQ (reference sequence). The CDR3 DNA reads TGTGCCAGCAGCCTTAGCGGATTCCACTACGAGCAGTACTTC. Protein: CASSLSGFHYEQYF.

This clonotype was seen once. This may come from a read error, since a much larger clone is one base off. The CDR3 end shows no conserved phenylalanine or tryptophan, and so a read error is likely. This rearrangement joins TRBV30 to TRBJ2-3; D ambiguous. Trimming shortened V by 8 bases and J by 4 bases, and 10 bases separated the two germline ends. The CDR3 contains 11 residues. The germline V gene has CDR1 GTSNPN and CDR2 SVGIG (reference sequence). The CDR3: CAEGTADTQYC. The CDR3 DNA is TGTGCCGAAGGAACAGCAGATACGCAGTATTGT.